A single sample is the source of the 5 T cell receptor beta chains below, sequenced in a study of blood T cell repertoires in COVID-19. TCRdb's table, derived via immunoSEQ multiplex PCR, lists solely in-frame clones and lacks some. This table holds fewer than 300,000 clones, 70% to 85% found once. Specimen: peripheral blood. Source of these receptors: a woman aged 80 or over with acute or convalescent COVID-19.

The chain has TRBV3-1 (or the pseudogene TRBV3-2) and TRBJ1-2; weak D call: TRBD1 (5 bases). Germline-derived CDR1 and CDR2 are LGHDT and YNNKEL (reference sequence). The CDR3 is 13 residues long. With 4 bases removed from V and 4 bases from J, the gap between germline ends came to 10 bases. The CDR3 DNA reads as TGTGCCAGCAGCCCGGACACCCTCTATGGCTACACCTTC. This encodes CASSPDTLYGYTF.

The rearrangement links TRBV5-4 to TRBJ2-7, with 8 positions matching TRBD1. V gave up 3 bases and J gave up 4 bases; unmatched junction bases: 6. The CDR3 is made up of 14 amino acids. From germline, CDR1 is SGHNT and CDR2 YYREEE (reference sequence). Here the CDR3 DNA reads TGTGCCAGCAGCTATACAGGGGGTCCTTACGAGCAGTACTTC. It encodes CASSYTGGPYEQYF.

J is TRBJ2-7 and V is TRBV5-1; D possibly corresponds to TRBD2 (6 bases). This CDR3 contains 16 residues. In germline, CDR1 is SGHRS, CDR2 YFSETQ. Trimming took 2 bases from V and 0 from J, leaving 15 bases between them. CDR3 loop: CASSFFGGASSYEQYF. CDR3 coding DNA: TGCGCCAGCAGCTTTTTTGGCGGGGCCAGCTCCTACGAGCAGTACTTC.

This clone has just a few counts. The chain recombines TRBV5-1 with TRBJ2-7; weak D call: TRBD1 (5 bases). CDR3 size: 14 residues. Trimming pared 4 bases from V and 3 bases from J, leaving 14 bases between. Germline V gene lookup returns CDR1 SGHRS and CDR2 YFSETQ. The CDR3 spells CASSPVDSGYEQYF. The CDR3 region has the DNA TGCGCCAGCAGCCCCGTCGACAGTGGCTACGAGCAGTACTTC.

The V and J genes are TRBV11-3 and TRBJ2-7; TRBD2 agrees at 8 bases. Germline loops: CDR1 SGHNT, CDR2 YENEEA. This CDR3 has 15 residues. The junction had 9 bases not matched to a gene; V was cut back by 8 bases and J by 0 bases. The CDR3: CASPKAGEPSYEQYF. As DNA, the CDR3 is TGTGCCAGCCCGAAAGCGGGGGAACCCTCCTACGAGCAGTACTTC. Full variable domain (outside the CDR3, taken from reference TRBV11-3 and TRBJ2-7): EAGVVQSPRYKIIEKKQPVAFWCNPISGHNTLYWYLQNLGQGPELLIRYENEEAVDDSQLPKDRFSAERLKGVDSTLKIQPAELGDSAVYLCASPKAGEPSYEQYFGPGTRLTVT.